The 18 T cell receptor beta chains listed next were all sequenced from one sample in a study of blood T cells in healthy people across ages. The second PCR ran roughly 7 to 12 cycles with a sample-barcoded 5' primer and J-beta primers. MiXCR was run by TCRdb on the 5' RACE reads, yielding one entry per CDR3 protein. This sample yields about 1,400,000 distinct CDR3 sequences, of which 55% to 75% are seen a single time; 6.5% to 8% belongs to the top ten. Material for sequencing was blood. The origin of the receptors is a man aged 18 to 29 in good health.

V and J are TRBV3-1 and TRBJ2-7; 11 bases match TRBD2. The CDR3 spans 20 residues. The V and J ends lost 1 base and 0 bases, in that order; junction bases with no gene match: 14. Germline V gives CDR1 LGHDT, CDR2 YNNKEL (reference sequence). The DNA for the CDR3 is TGTGCCAGCAGCCAAGTTTTTTCCGGGACTAGCGGCTTTCCCTCCTACGAGCAGTACTTC. It is translated as CASSQVFSGTSGFPSYEQYF.

This clonotype was picked up a small number of times. The chain employs TRBV13 and TRBJ2-5; TRBD1 or TRBD2 may be the D gene (5 bases each). This CDR3 spans 15 amino acids. V was shortened by 5 bases and J by 2 bases, with 15 bases between the two germline ends. The germline CDR1 and CDR2 sequences are PRHDT and FYEKMQ (reference sequence). DNA of the CDR3: TGTGCCAGCAGCCCCCAAGGGGACGGTCAAGAGACCCAGTACTTC. Translated, it gives CASSPQGDGQETQYF.

This clonotype was counted a few times. This rearrangement joins TRBV29-1 to TRBJ2-7; a possible D gene is TRBD2 (5 bases). CDR3 length: 13 residues. Germline V gene data show CDR1 as SQVTM and CDR2 as ANQGSEA. Trimming took 1 base from V and 4 from J, leaving 11 bases between them. CDR3 sequence (DNA): TGCAGCGTTGAAGTAGGAGGTGCATACGAGCAGTACTTC. As protein: CSVEVGGAYEQYF.

This clonotype turned up a few times. The V and J genes are TRBV7-9 and TRBJ1-2, with D perhaps matching TRBD1 (6 bases). CDR1 SEHNR and CDR2 FQNEAQ come from the germline V gene (reference sequence). The CDR3 consists of 18 residues. With 5 bases removed from V and 0 bases from J, the gap between germline ends came to 22 bases. CDR3 DNA sequence: TGTGCCAGCAGCCCTCCCCGCGCACAGTGGGACACTAACTATGGCTACACCTTC. It is translated as CASSPPRAQWDTNYGYTF.

The CDR3 reads CASSLLAKGGYGYTF. CDR3 DNA: TGTGCCAGCAGCCTCCTTGCCAAAGGGGGATATGGCTACACCTTC. The rearrangement joins TRBV3-1 to TRBJ1-2, with a weak D call TRBD1 (6 bases). The germline V gene has CDR1 LGHDT and CDR2 YNNKEL (reference sequence). V gave up 4 bases and J gave up 5 bases, with 17 bases separating them. This CDR3 has 15 residues.

The chain combines TRBV4-3 with TRBJ1-6; D remains ambiguous. Germline loops: CDR1 LGHNA, CDR2 YSLEER. This CDR3 is 15 amino acids long. V lost 2 bases and J lost 7, with 12 bases in between. CDR3 coding DNA: TGCGCCAGCAGCCAAAGAGAGTACGGGAATTCACCCCTCCACTTT. As protein: CASSQREYGNSPLHF.

This chain joins TRBV2 and TRBJ2-7, with D unresolved. Germline loops: CDR1 SNHLY, CDR2 FYNNEI. V was cut by 8 bases and J by 1 base, with 9 bases left in between. The CDR3 is 12 amino acids. For the CDR3, the DNA is TGTGCCAGCGCCCTGGGGTCCTACGAGCAGTACTTC. Translation: CASALGSYEQYF.

The J gene is TRBJ2-3, the V gene TRBV3-1; D perhaps matches TRBD2 (5 bases). Trimming left V 1 base short and J 5 bases short, with 7 bases between. Germline CDR1 reads LGHDT; CDR2 reads YNNKEL (reference sequence). CDR3 length: 13 amino acids. The CDR3 coding sequence is TGTGCCAGCAGCCAAGTGGAGGTAGATACGCAGTATTTT. Amino acids: CASSQVEVDTQYF.

The chain links TRBV20-1 to TRBJ1-1, with no clear D. CDR1 and CDR2 (germline): DFQATT, SNEGSKA (reference sequence). V was shortened by 6 bases and J by 4 bases, with 15 bases between the two germline ends. The CDR3 sequence is 13 residues long. Written as DNA, the CDR3 is TGCAGTGCAGAAATAATGGGTGGCACTGAAGCTTTCTTT. As protein: CSAEIMGGTEAFF.

V gene TRBV4-1 combines with J gene TRBJ2-3; TRBD2 agrees at 7 bases. Germline lookup yields CDR1 MGHRA and CDR2 YSYEKL. The CDR3 has 13 residues. Unmatched junction bases numbered 2, after V lost 3 bases and J lost 5 bases. CDR3 nucleotides: TGCGCCAGCAGCCAGGCGGGAGTAGATACGCAGTATTTT. Translation gives CASSQAGVDTQYF.

V and J are TRBV29-1 and TRBJ2-1, with TRBD2 matching 13 bases. Germline V gene sequence: CDR1 SQVTM, CDR2 ANQGSEA. This CDR3 is built from 16 residues. The V gene end was trimmed by 4 bases and the J gene end by 5 bases; junction bases not matched to a gene: 8. CDR3 in amino acids: CSVVGTSGARHNEQFF. The CDR3 DNA is TGCAGCGTTGTCGGGACTAGCGGGGCCCGACACAATGAGCAGTTCTTC.

The V and J genes are TRBV15 and TRBJ2-7; D may match TRBD1 or TRBD2 (5 bases each). The CDR3 is 13 amino acids. Germline V gene data show CDR1 as LNHNV and CDR2 as YYDKDF (reference sequence). Between the trimmed V and J ends, which lost 6 bases and 4 bases, there was a span of 13 bases. CDR3 coding DNA: TGTGCCACCAGTATGGGGGATACTTACGAGCAGTACTTC. Protein product: CATSMGDTYEQYF.

The chain uses TRBV4-1 and TRBJ2-1; either TRBD1 or TRBD2 may supply D (5 bases each). The germline gives CDR1 MGHRA, CDR2 YSYEKL. This CDR3 is built from 16 residues. The V end lost 4 bases, the J end lost 6 bases, and 19 bases lay between the germline ends. Here the CDR3 reads CASSPGGPESLNEQFF. The CDR3 region has the DNA TGCGCCAGCAGCCCTGGGGGACCCGAGTCCCTCAATGAGCAGTTCTTC.

This chain links TRBV9 with TRBJ2-1; maybe TRBD1 (6 bases). V was trimmed by 6 bases and J by 7 bases, leaving 11 bases between them. In germline, CDR1 is SGDLS, CDR2 YYNGEE. CDR3 length equals 12 residues. The CDR3 DNA follows: TGTGCCAGCACTAGTACAGGGAATGAGCAGTTCTTC. As protein: CASTSTGNEQFF.

The sample holds a few counts of this clonotype. This rearrangement joins TRBV12-3 or TRBV12-4 to TRBJ2-1, with 8 positions matching TRBD2. The CDR3 runs 11 residues. With 8 bases clipped from V and 10 bases from J, the junction kept 4 bases outside the gene matches. The CDR3 is CASATGGEQFF. CDR3 sequence (DNA): TGTGCCAGCGCAACGGGGGGGGAGCAGTTCTTC.

J is TRBJ1-5 and V is TRBV12-3 or TRBV12-4; 7 bases are shared with TRBD1. Trimming at V came to 7 bases and at J to 4 bases, leaving 7 bases not matched to a gene. This CDR3 spans 14 amino acids. CDR3 in amino acids: CASTGGGQNQPQHF. CDR3 bases: TGTGCCAGCACCGGGGGGGGACAGAATCAGCCCCAGCATTTT.

This chain connects TRBV7-9 to TRBJ2-5, with a possible D match to TRBD1 (5 bases). The germline V and J ends were trimmed by 6 bases and 11 bases, with 19 bases remaining between them. Germline CDR1 reads SEHNR; CDR2 reads FQNEAQ (reference sequence). The CDR3 sequence is 13 residues long. The CDR3 is CASRQDRIEQQYF. As DNA, the CDR3 is TGTGCCAGCAGACAGGACCGGATCGAGCAGCAGTACTTC.

The chain employs TRBV6-6 and TRBJ2-7; 8 bases align to TRBD1. The CDR3 totals 14 residues. The germline V gene has CDR1 MNHNY and CDR2 SVGAGI (reference sequence). V lost 10 bases, J lost 0 bases, and 8 bases stayed unmatched. CDR3 in amino acids: CAIRPDRDSYEQYF. The CDR3 nucleotides read TGTGCCATCCGCCCGGACAGGGACTCCTACGAGCAGTACTTC.